This T cell receptor (beta chain) was recorded in a study of CD4 T cells in relation to SARS-CoV-2 and coronaviruses. Repertoires were generated with immunoSEQ multiplex PCR, while TCRdb's copy carries only in-frame clones and drops some. The sample yields about 65,000 clones, approximately 87% seen once. The study, taken as a whole, reports: Crossreactivity was assessed only for spike protein, not other viral proteins. Pre-pandemic and post-infection samples never came from the same donor.

The germline CDR1 and CDR2 sequences are SGHTA and FQGTGA. V lost 5 bases and J lost 5; bases outside the gene matches: 5. The CDR3 spans 16 residues. The unexposed donors gave CD4+ T cells in about 2010-2019, prior to COVID-19. CD4 enrichment then naive enrichment separated naive from memory CD4+ cells. A remark on this clone: Its antigen is still unknown.

This sequence originates from a human donor in good health. The chain links TRBV7-3 to TRBJ2-5; 16 bases agree with TRBD2. The sequenced sample consisted of memory CD4+ T cells from PBMCs. CDR3 nucleotide sequence: TGTGCCAGCAGCCCTAGGGGACTAGCGGGAGGGGAGACCCAGTACTTC. As protein: CASSPRGLAGGETQYF.